The next 21 T cell receptor beta chains were all read from a single sample in a study of CD8 T cells in Susac syndrome. An input of about 0.5 to 1 ug of RNA was subjected to reverse transcription using random hexamers. TCRdb processed the immunoSEQ multiplex PCR reads anew with MiXCR; each CDR3 protein has one entry. The sample records about 120,000 distinct CDR3 sequences, roughly 95% being singletons. Sequencing was carried out using CD4+ T cells from PBMCs. These receptors originate from a human donor with Susac syndrome.

This clonotype was seen just once. The rearrangement joins TRBV3-1 to TRBJ2-1, with 10 bases fitting TRBD2. The CDR3 runs 15 residues. Per the germline V gene, CDR1 is LGHDT and CDR2 is YNNKEL (reference sequence). With 1 base clipped from V and 7 bases from J, the junction kept 4 bases outside the gene matches. The CDR3 nucleotides read TGTGCCAGCAGCCAAGGAGCACTAGCGGGGAATGAGCAGTTCTTC. Translation gives CASSQGALAGNEQFF.

V and J are TRBV3-1 and TRBJ1-1, with 10 bases aligning to TRBD1. V gave up 3 bases and J gave up 10 bases; unmatched junction bases: 5. This CDR3 contains 13 residues. CDR1 and CDR2 from the germline V gene are LGHDT and YNNKEL (reference sequence). The CDR3: CASSQTGGDVAFF. The CDR3 DNA follows: TGTGCCAGCAGCCAGACAGGGGGCGACGTAGCTTTCTTT. Drawing the rest from reference TRBV3-1 and TRBJ1-1, the complete variable domain is DTAVSQTPKYLVTQMGNDKSIKCEQNLGHDTMYWYKQDSKKFLKIMFSYNNKELIINETVPNRFSPKSPDKAHLNLHINSLELGDSAVYFCASSQTGGDVAFFGQGTRLTVV.

The chain employs TRBV5-4 and TRBJ2-5; perhaps TRBD1 as D (6 bases). V lost 0 bases to trimming and J lost 1 base, with 13 bases between them. The CDR3 totals 16 residues. From germline, CDR1 is SGHNT and CDR2 YYREEE (reference sequence). CDR3 residues: CASSLEAGQIQETQYF. The CDR3 bases are TGTGCCAGCAGCTTGGAAGCCGGACAGATCCAAGAGACCCAGTACTTC. Full variable domain (rest looked up from reference TRBV5-4 and TRBJ2-5): ETGVTQSPTHLIKTRGQQVTLRCSSQSGHNTVSWYQQALGQGPQFIFQYYREEENGRGNFPPRFSGLQFPNYSSELNVNALELDDSALYLCASSLEAGQIQETQYFGPGTRLLVL.

The rearrangement links TRBV2 to TRBJ2-1; D remains unclear. V lost 6 bases, J lost 4 bases, and 10 bases lay in between. CDR1 is SNHLY and CDR2 is FYNNEI in the germline V gene. The CDR3 covers 13 residues. The CDR3 DNA reads TGTGCCAGCAGCACCAGTAATTACAATGAGCAGTTCTTC. Amino acid sequence: CASSTSNYNEQFF.

V is TRBV30 and J is TRBJ2-1; D is unclear. The CDR3 covers 15 residues. V was clipped by 1 base and J by 3 bases, with 13 bases between them. Germline lookup yields CDR1 GTSNPN and CDR2 SVGIG (reference sequence). CDR3 nucleotides: TGTGCCTGGAGTGCGCCAGCGAATTTCTACAATGAGCAGTTCTTC. Translating gives CAWSAPANFYNEQFF.

J is TRBJ2-1 and V is TRBV29-1, with 12 bases identical to TRBD2. From germline, CDR1 is SQVTM and CDR2 ANQGSEA. This CDR3 is built from 15 residues. V lost 5 bases to trimming and J lost 2 bases; unmatched junction nucleotides: 4. The CDR3 is CSVSTSGRTYNEQFF. CDR3 nucleotide sequence: TGCAGCGTTTCGACTAGCGGGAGAACCTACAATGAGCAGTTCTTC.

This sequence joins TRBV27 and TRBJ2-7; 8 nucleotides match TRBD1. Germline lookup yields CDR1 MNHEY and CDR2 SMNVEV (reference sequence). This CDR3 has 16 amino acids. V lost 7 bases and J lost 0; bases outside the gene matches: 11. The CDR3 spells CASTSRTGTNSYEQYF. In DNA, the CDR3 is TGTGCCAGCACCTCGCGGACAGGGACGAACTCCTACGAGCAGTACTTC.

The chain recombines TRBV7-2 with TRBJ2-3; 7 bases fit TRBD2. The CDR3 contains 13 residues. Germline CDR1 is SGHTA and CDR2 is FQGNSA. V gave up 8 bases and J gave up 2 bases; unmatched junction bases: 4. CDR3 sequence: CASGSGDTDTQYF. CDR3 in DNA: TGTGCCAGCGGGAGCGGGGACACAGATACGCAGTATTTT.

This clonotype was seen just once. The V and J genes are TRBV4-3 and TRBJ2-1, with a possible D match to TRBD1 (5 bases). V shed 0 bases and J shed 7 bases, with 16 bases lying between them. CDR3 length: 16 residues. CDR1 and CDR2 (germline): LGHNA, YSLEER. The CDR3 region has the DNA TGCGCCAGCAGCCAAGATAGATGGAAGGGGTGGAATGAGCAGTTCTTC. It translates to CASSQDRWKGWNEQFF.

In this sample, this clonotype turned up once. The rearrangement joins TRBV29-1 to TRBJ2-1; D is perhaps TRBD1 or TRBD2 (6 bases each). Germline CDR1 is SQVTM and CDR2 is ANQGSEA. The CDR3 runs to 14 residues. Trimming stripped 3 bases from V and 3 bases from J, with 12 bases between. The CDR3 DNA sequence: TGCAGCGTTGAGGGAGGACAGTTCTACAATGAGCAGTTCTTC. It yields the protein CSVEGGQFYNEQFF.

This chain uses TRBV7-9 with TRBJ2-1, with unresolved D. From germline, CDR1 is SEHNR and CDR2 FQNEAQ (reference sequence). This CDR3 comprises 15 residues. Trimming removed 2 bases from V and 0 bases from J, with 8 bases in between. CDR3 in DNA: TGTGCCAGCAGCTTAATGCAGAGCTCCTACAATGAGCAGTTCTTC. Translating it yields CASSLMQSSYNEQFF.

This chain joins TRBV21-1 and TRBJ2-3; TRBD2 was called by the table and not checked on the DNA. TRBV21-1 is termed a pseudogene. The CDR3 has 16 residues. The CDR3 DNA follows: TGTGCCAGCAGCAAAGAGGGTAGCGGAATATCGGATACGCAGTATTTT. It encodes CASSKEGSGISDTQYF.

This chain links TRBV20-1 with TRBJ2-3, with 10 bases matching TRBD2. The CDR3 has 14 amino acids. V was pared by 6 bases and J by 4 bases, with 7 bases of the junction left unmatched. CDR1 DFQATT and CDR2 SNEGSKA come from the germline V gene (reference sequence). The CDR3 sequence is CSAKSGRAPDTQYF. CDR3 sequence (DNA): TGCAGTGCCAAGAGCGGGAGGGCCCCAGATACGCAGTATTTT.

The chain recombines TRBV18 with TRBJ1-5; 7 bases fit TRBD1. This CDR3 contains 13 residues. Germline V gene sequence: CDR1 KGHSH, CDR2 LQKENI. V was pared by 5 bases and J by 9 bases, with 7 bases of the junction left unmatched. DNA for the CDR3: TGTGCCAGCTCAATCGGACAGGACTGGCCCCAGCATTTT. It codes for CASSIGQDWPQHF.

The J gene is TRBJ2-7, the V gene TRBV29-1; tentatively, D is TRBD1 (5 bases). There are 12 residues in the CDR3. Germline V gene data show CDR1 as SQVTM and CDR2 as ANQGSEA. The V and J ends lost 4 bases and 6 bases respectively, with 13 bases between them. Here the CDR3 DNA reads TGCAGCGTTGTGCCAGGGAACGCCGAGCAGTACTTC. It yields the protein CSVVPGNAEQYF.

CDR3 residues: CASSQEVSGALAKNIQYF. CDR3 DNA: TGTGCCAGCAGCCAAGAAGTGTCGGGGGCACTAGCCAAAAACATTCAGTACTTC. The genes are TRBV4-2 and TRBJ2-4; D tentatively fits TRBD1 or TRBD2 (6 bases each). The V end was cut by 0 bases, the J end by 0 bases, with 15 bases between. CDR3 length: 18 residues. Germline assignment: CDR1 LGHNA and CDR2 YNFKEQ.

The genes are TRBV12-3 or TRBV12-4 and TRBJ2-1; 9 bases are shared with TRBD2. Losses at the gene ends were 7 bases for V and 7 bases for J; bases not matched to a gene: 14. The CDR3 is 16 residues long. The chain's CDR3 is CASTFRSPAGGNEQFF. CDR3 in DNA: TGTGCCAGCACCTTTAGGAGTCCAGCGGGAGGTAATGAGCAGTTCTTC.

The genes are TRBV6-5 and TRBJ2-7, with 8 bases that match TRBD2. V was pared by 2 bases and J by 6 bases, with 0 bases of the junction left unmatched. This CDR3 is built from 12 residues. Germline CDR1 is MNHEY and CDR2 is SVGAGI. The CDR3 nucleotides read TGTGCCAGCAGTTACGGGACTAGCGAGCAGTACTTC. Its translation is CASSYGTSEQYF.

This clonotype occurred a few times. In DNA form, the CDR3 reads TGTGCCAGCAGTTACCGATCGGGGACCGGCACAGATACGCAGTATTTT. Translated: CASSYRSGTGTDTQYF. The chain is built from TRBV6-5 and TRBJ2-3, with D perhaps assigned TRBD1 or TRBD2 (5 bases each). The CDR3 spans 16 residues. Germline CDR1 MNHEY, CDR2 SVGAGI. The V and J ends lost 2 bases and 1 base respectively, with 13 bases between them.

CDR3 sequence reads: CASSHDLRTEAFF. CDR3 coding DNA: TGTGCCAGCAGCCACGATTTGAGGACTGAAGCTTTCTTT. The chain combines TRBV14 with TRBJ1-1; D remains ambiguous. Trimming took 3 bases from V and 5 from J, leaving 10 bases between them. Looked up from germline, CDR1 is SGHDN and CDR2 is FVKESK. This CDR3 has 13 residues. Using reference TRBV14 and TRBJ1-1 for the parts outside the CDR3, the full variable domain is EAGVTQFPSHSVIEKGQTVTLRCDPISGHDNLYWYRRVMGKEIKFLLHFVKESKQDESGMPNNRFLAERTGGTYSTLKVQPAELEDSGVYFCASSHDLRTEAFFGQGTRLTVV.

The chain combines TRBV11-2 with TRBJ2-1, with D perhaps matching TRBD2 (7 bases). Germline CDR1 SGHAT, CDR2 FQNNGV. The CDR3 runs 17 residues. Trimming cost V 2 bases and J 1 base, with 15 bases left between them. As DNA, the CDR3 is TGTGCCAGCAGCTTATTCCCGGGGGGCGCTTCCTACAATGAGCAGTTCTTC. Encoded protein: CASSLFPGGASYNEQFF.